This section outlines one T cell receptor (beta chain) sequence together with its context. This CDR3 has 20 residues. With 8 bases clipped from V and 2 bases from J, the junction kept 22 bases outside the gene matches. RNA was extracted and reverse transcribed into cDNA as the sequencing template. Clones were read by immunoSEQ multiplex PCR, and TCRdb kept only the in-frame ones, dropping some. Here the sample spans 120,000 to 150,000 clones, about 89% being singletons. This entry comes from a study of CD8+ T cells in alopecia areata. Study-level information: Twice daily, treated patients received 5 to 10 mg of oral tofacitinib. A 6-month period off drug followed tofacitinib, which lasted 6 to 18 months.

The material sequenced was CD8+ T cells sorted from blood, taken at week 0. The origin of this receptor is a human donor with alopecia areata. J is TRBJ2-2 and V is TRBV23-1, with 8 nucleotides matching TRBD1. TRBV23-1 is an open reading frame whose function is uncertain. The CDR3 region is CASDPTGQAEGTINTGELFF. CDR3 nucleotides: TGCGCCAGCGATCCGACGGGACAGGCCGAGGGGACGATTAACACCGGGGAGCTGTTTTTT.